The 25 T cell receptor beta chains below all came from one sample that was sequenced in a study of blood T cell repertoires in COVID-19. Clones were sequenced by immunoSEQ multiplex PCR, and TCRdb holds only the in-frame ones, with some missing. The repertoire includes under 300,000 clones, roughly nine tenths of them detected once, and about 1.2% sits in the top ten. Sequenced sample: PBMCs or T cells enriched from blood (not recorded which). Receptors were obtained from a human donor in a cohort exposed to, infected with or recovered from COVID-19 (not recorded which). The donor label of this sample is uncertain.

This chain connects TRBV11-2 to TRBJ1-6; TRBD1 is a possible D gene (5 bases). The V end lost 5 bases, the J end lost 10 bases, and 21 bases lay between the germline ends. The length of the CDR3 is 16 residues. The germline CDR1 and CDR2 sequences are SGHAT and FQNNGV. In DNA, the CDR3 is TGTGCCAGCAGCCAAACTACAGGATTCGGTACCTCACCCCTCCACTTT. Amino acids: CASSQTTGFGTSPLHF.

The chain couples TRBV12-3 or TRBV12-4 to TRBJ1-2; 8 nucleotides line up with TRBD1. Germline trimming cut 6 bases from V and 8 bases from J; bases unmatched to any gene: 8. This CDR3 has 13 residues. The CDR3 coding sequence is TGTGCCAGCAGCCAGACAGGGGTTTACGGCTACACCTTC. Amino acids: CASSQTGVYGYTF.

The genes are TRBV12-3 or TRBV12-4 and TRBJ2-3, with 7 bases lining up with TRBD2. V was clipped by 1 base and J by 15 bases; unmatched bases: 7. The CDR3 is 12 residues long. Written as DNA, the CDR3 is TGTGCCAGCAGTTTAGAAACCGCTAGCGGATATTTT. This gives the protein CASSLETASGYF.

With regard to this clone: The DNA is omitted, as the CDR3 cannot be located on it reliably, and the CDR3 follows TCRdb's listing. This chain links TRBV27 with TRBJ1-2; whether TRBD1, the table's D call, matches the DNA was not checked. Termini included, the CDR3 measures 13 amino acids. Germline loops: CDR1 MNHEY, CDR2 SMNVEV (reference sequence). The chain's CDR3 is CASSFGQGAEWTF.

The genes are TRBV4-1 and TRBJ2-7; 8 nucleotides align to TRBD2. Germline trimming cut 4 bases from V and 4 bases from J; bases unmatched to any gene: 9. The length of the CDR3 is 15 residues. Per the germline V gene, CDR1 is MGHRA and CDR2 is YSYEKL. CDR3 protein: CASSRRAGGEYEQYF. DNA for the CDR3: TGCGCCAGCAGCCGCCGGGCGGGGGGTGAGTACGAGCAGTACTTC.

The chain recombines TRBV4-3 with TRBJ2-1; 8 bases are shared with TRBD2. The CDR3 spans 18 residues. The germline gives CDR1 LGHNA, CDR2 YSLEER. With 1 base clipped from V and 0 bases from J, the junction kept 8 bases outside the gene matches. The CDR3 here is CASSQGSLAGLSYNEQFF. In nucleotides, the CDR3 is TGCGCCAGCAGCCAAGGGAGCCTAGCGGGTCTCTCCTACAATGAGCAGTTCTTC.

The genes are TRBV30 and TRBJ1-6, with 9 bases matching TRBD1. The CDR3 length is 15 residues. After removal of 3 bases from V and 11 bases from J, the junction contained 11 bases not matched to a gene. CDR1 and CDR2 from the germline V gene are GTSNPN and SVGIG (reference sequence). CDR3 residues: CAWSPHRTGDTPLHF. The CDR3 nucleotides read TGTGCCTGGAGCCCCCATCGGACAGGGGATACACCCCTCCACTTT.

The V gene is TRBV6-6, the J gene TRBJ2-5, with 15 bases that match TRBD2. V lost 5 bases, J lost 2 bases, and 12 bases stayed unmatched. CDR1 is MNHNY, CDR2 SVGAGI, per germline (reference sequence). There are 19 residues in the CDR3. The CDR3 bases are TGTGCCAGCAGTCAACGACCGGGACTAGCGGGGGGCCCACAAGAGACCCAGTACTTC. This codes for CASSQRPGLAGGPQETQYF.

The chain couples TRBV27 to TRBJ2-3, with 9 bases that match TRBD2. J gave up 1 base and V 6 bases, and 11 bases lay outside the gene matches. Per the germline V gene, CDR1 is MNHEY and CDR2 is SMNVEV (reference sequence). The CDR3 sequence is 17 residues long. Written as DNA, the CDR3 is TGTGCCAGCAGGCCCAGCCCGACTAGCGGAGGCACAGATACGCAGTATTTT. Its protein is CASRPSPTSGGTDTQYF.

The rearrangement joins TRBV27 to TRBJ1-2; D unresolved. V lost 5 bases and J 3 bases, leaving 16 bases between the germline ends. The CDR3 is 15 amino acids. The germline gives CDR1 MNHEY, CDR2 SMNVEV (reference sequence). CDR3 residues: CASSQRVGSDYGYTF. CDR3 nucleotide sequence: TGTGCCAGCAGTCAGAGGGTCGGGAGCGACTATGGCTACACCTTC.

The CDR3 DNA sequence: TGTGCCTGGAGGGCCGGGACAGGGGCCGTTCCGTATGGCTACACCTTC. Residues: CAWRAGTGAVPYGYTF. This chain uses TRBV30 with TRBJ1-2, with 10 bases fitting TRBD1. V was clipped by 3 bases and J by 5 bases; unmatched bases: 12. The CDR3 length is 16 residues. CDR1 GTSNPN and CDR2 SVGIG come from the germline V gene (reference sequence). Filled out from reference TRBV30 and TRBJ1-2, the complete variable domain reads SQTIHQWPATLVQPVGSPLSLECTVEGTSNPNLYWYRQAAGRGLQLLFYSVGIGQISSEVPQNLSASRPQDRQFILSSKKLLLSDSGFYLCAWRAGTGAVPYGYTFGSGTRLTVV.

This chain uses TRBV4-1 with TRBJ1-3, with 8 nucleotides matching TRBD1. This CDR3 contains 17 residues. The ends lost 1 base at V and 3 bases at J; junction bases unmatched: 8. Germline V gene data show CDR1 as MGHRA and CDR2 as YSYEKL. CDR3 DNA sequence: TGCGCCAGCAGCCAAGGCTTCGCCAGGGGGCATGGAAACACCATATATTTT. This sequence encodes CASSQGFARGHGNTIYF.

This sequence joins TRBV30 and TRBJ1-2, with TRBD1 matching 10 bases. V lost 3 bases and J lost 8; bases outside the gene matches: 12. This CDR3 is 15 amino acids long. CDR1 GTSNPN and CDR2 SVGIG come from the germline V gene (reference sequence). The CDR3 DNA sequence: TGTGCCTGGAGGCATACCTCGACAGGGGGCGAAGGCTACACCTTC. Protein product: CAWRHTSTGGEGYTF.

This clone was seen once. The chain has TRBV7-9 and TRBJ2-3; 11 nucleotides line up with TRBD2. Germline CDR1 SEHNR, CDR2 FQNEAQ (reference sequence). The V segment lost 5 bases and the J segment 3 bases; nucleotides outside the gene matches: 10. There are 17 residues in the CDR3. As DNA, the CDR3 is TGTGCCAGCAGCCCTCGACTAGCGGGGCAAGGAACAGATACGCAGTATTTT. It specifies CASSPRLAGQGTDTQYF.

CDR3 region: CASQVGKNTEAFF. Here the CDR3 DNA reads TGTGCCAGCCAGGTCGGGAAAAACACTGAAGCTTTCTTT. The chain is built from TRBV18 and TRBJ1-1; D is unclear. Trimming removed 8 bases at V and 2 bases at J, with 12 bases between. Germline lookup yields CDR1 KGHSH and CDR2 LQKENI. This CDR3 has 13 residues.

The chain uses TRBV27 and TRBJ1-6, with TRBD1 identical over 10 bases. The CDR3 runs 13 residues. V trimming: 6 bases; J trimming: 9 bases; junction bases outside the gene matches: 2. CDR1 and CDR2 (germline): MNHEY, SMNVEV (reference sequence). Here the CDR3 reads CASRGQGGSPLHF. In DNA, the CDR3 is TGTGCCAGCAGAGGACAGGGGGGTTCACCCCTCCACTTT.

The gene calls are TRBV9 and TRBJ1-3, with D uncertain. The germline CDR1 and CDR2 sequences are SGDLS and YYNGEE. The CDR3 consists of 18 residues. V lost 3 bases and J 0 bases, leaving 19 bases between the germline ends. The CDR3 reads CASSAQGGLTYSGNTIYF. As DNA, the CDR3 is TGTGCCAGCAGCGCCCAAGGAGGGCTGACCTACTCTGGAAACACCATATATTTT.

The CDR3 sequence is CASSAGQNSNQPQHF. The CDR3 region has the DNA TGTGCCAGCAGCGCAGGACAGAATAGCAATCAGCCCCAGCATTTT. The chain uses TRBV7-2 and TRBJ1-5; D perhaps matches TRBD1 (6 bases). The CDR3 runs to 15 residues. The V gene's germline CDR1 is SGHTA and CDR2 FQGNSA. Trimming cost V 5 bases and J 0 bases, with 11 bases left between them. Full variable domain (missing parts from reference TRBV7-2 and TRBJ1-5): GAGVSQSPSNKVTEKGKDVELRCDPISGHTALYWYRQSLGQGLEFLIYFQGNSAPDKSGLPSDRFSAERTGGSVSTLTIQRTQQEDSAVYLCASSAGQNSNQPQHFGDGTRLSIL.

The chain has TRBV10-3 and TRBJ1-2; D uncertain. V gave up 6 bases and J gave up 8 bases, with 16 bases separating them. Germline CDR1 reads ENHRY; CDR2 reads SYGVKD. This CDR3 contains 13 residues. As DNA, the CDR3 is TGTGCCATCAGATCCCTGCGGTCGGCGGGCTACACCTTC. Translating it yields CAIRSLRSAGYTF.

The chain combines TRBV18 with TRBJ2-7, with 8 bases lining up with TRBD2. The CDR3 has 14 residues. J was trimmed by 3 bases and V by 2 bases; bases with no gene match: 3. Germline CDR1 KGHSH, CDR2 LQKENI. The CDR3 here is CASSPSTSDYEQYF. Here the CDR3 DNA reads TGTGCCAGCTCACCATCGACTAGCGACTACGAGCAGTACTTC.

The chain carries TRBV5-1 and TRBJ2-5; D possibly corresponds to TRBD1 (7 bases). V was pared by 0 bases and J by 4 bases, with 16 bases between. The CDR3 has 16 amino acids. The germline gives CDR1 SGHRS, CDR2 YFSETQ. The CDR3 sequence: CASSLDTGEVGETQYF. CDR3 bases: TGCGCCAGCAGCTTGGACACAGGGGAGGTGGGAGAGACCCAGTACTTC. The variable domain in full, completed from reference TRBV5-1 and TRBJ2-5, reads KAGVTQTPRYLIKTRGQQVTLSCSPISGHRSVSWYQQTPGQGLQFLFEYFSETQRNKGNFPGRFSGRQFSNSRSEMNVSTLELGDSALYLCASSLDTGEVGETQYFGPGTRLLVL.

The chain combines TRBV19 with TRBJ1-2; TRBD1 agrees at 9 bases. Unmatched junction bases numbered 15, after V lost 9 bases and J lost 4 bases. This CDR3 is built from 16 residues. Germline CDR1 is LNHDA and CDR2 is SQIVND (reference sequence). The CDR3 nucleotides read TGTGCCAGCGCCGCACCCGGGACAGGGTTTGTCTATGGCTACACCTTC. Residues: CASAAPGTGFVYGYTF.

V usage is TRBV5-1 and J usage is TRBJ1-2; D remains unclear. Germline lookup yields CDR1 SGHRS and CDR2 YFSETQ. V lost 4 bases and J lost 6, with 16 bases in between. CDR3 length: 14 residues. CDR3 loop: CASSIGKATDGYTF. The CDR3 region has the DNA TGCGCCAGCAGCATCGGAAAAGCGACGGATGGCTACACCTTC.

The chain carries TRBV11-2 and TRBJ2-3, with TRBD1 matching 7 bases. The CDR3 length is 13 residues. V was clipped by 5 bases and J by 4 bases; unmatched bases: 3. Per germline, CDR1 SGHAT and CDR2 FQNNGV. The DNA of the CDR3 is TGTGCCAGCAGCCGGACAGGACCAGATACGCAGTATTTT. This gives the protein CASSRTGPDTQYF.

V and J are TRBV5-4 and TRBJ1-1, with 8 bases fitting TRBD1. CDR3 length equals 15 residues. The germline V gene has CDR1 SGHNT and CDR2 YYREEE (reference sequence). V was pared by 4 bases and J by 3 bases, with 8 bases of the junction left unmatched. The chain's CDR3 is CASSPGTGSDTEAFF. CDR3 nucleotides: TGTGCCAGCAGCCCGGGGACAGGCAGCGACACTGAAGCTTTCTTT. Full variable domain (remainder filled in from reference TRBV5-4 and TRBJ1-1): ETGVTQSPTHLIKTRGQQVTLRCSSQSGHNTVSWYQQALGQGPQFIFQYYREEENGRGNFPPRFSGLQFPNYSSELNVNALELDDSALYLCASSPGTGSDTEAFFGQGTRLTVV.